These 21 T cell receptor beta chains originate from one sample sequenced in a study of T cells after posttransplantation cyclophosphamide. Libraries were prepared by immunoSEQ multiplex PCR; TCRdb keeps only in-frame clonotypes and omits some of them. Sampling found tens of thousands of clones, none seen once. The specimen sequenced was PBMCs. These TCRs come from a man aged 35-49 years in good health, CMV-negative, and a related stem cell transplant donor.

This clone has ten or more counts. The chain joins TRBV5-1 to TRBJ2-1; the match to TRBD1 covers 8 bases. This CDR3 is built from 15 residues. In germline, CDR1 is SGHRS, CDR2 YFSETQ. V was clipped by 0 bases and J by 6 bases; unmatched bases: 5. CDR3 in amino acids: CASSLDRGKTNEQFF. The CDR3, as DNA: TGCGCCAGCAGCTTGGACAGGGGGAAGACCAATGAGCAGTTCTTC.

In its sample, this clone was seen many times. This chain joins TRBV7-9 and TRBJ2-7, with a weak D call TRBD1 (6 bases). The CDR3 contains 13 residues. The V end lost 1 base, the J end lost 7 bases, and 11 bases lay between the germline ends. Germline CDR1 SEHNR, CDR2 FQNEAQ (reference sequence). In DNA, the CDR3 is TGTGCCAGCAGCTTAGAGGGGGTGGAGGAGCAGTACTTC. Translation gives CASSLEGVEEQYF.

The sample holds many counts of this clone. The chain uses TRBV7-2 and TRBJ2-7; 7 nucleotides agree with TRBD1. The ends lost 8 bases at V and 2 bases at J; junction bases unmatched: 9. CDR3 length: 14 amino acids. From germline, CDR1 is SGHTA and CDR2 FQGNSA. CDR3 sequence (DNA): TGTGCCAGCGGACGACAGGGCCCTACCTACGAGCAGTACTTC. It encodes CASGRQGPTYEQYF.

This clone showed up many times. The rearrangement uses TRBV25-1 and TRBJ1-2; D is undetermined. The ends were cut back, 6 bases at V and 4 bases at J, with 12 bases in the middle. Germline V CDR1 and CDR2: MGHDK, SYGVNS. The CDR3 consists of 13 residues. This CDR3 reads CASSPGKLYGYTF. CDR3 bases: TGTGCCAGCAGCCCCGGGAAGCTCTATGGCTACACCTTC.

This clone was counted ten times or more. V gene TRBV4-2 combines with J gene TRBJ2-1; TRBD2 agrees at 9 bases. Germline CDR1 LGHNA, CDR2 YNFKEQ. Trimming cost V 1 base and J 7 bases; bases outside gene matches: 5. The CDR3 covers 15 residues. CDR3 residues: CASSQVAGARNEQFF. Here the CDR3 DNA reads TGTGCCAGCAGCCAAGTAGCGGGGGCTCGGAATGAGCAGTTCTTC.

The sample holds many counts of this clone. The rearrangement uses TRBV5-4 and TRBJ2-1; the match to TRBD2 covers 10 bases. Germline CDR1 and CDR2: SGHNT and YYREEE (reference sequence). With 3 bases clipped from V and 6 bases from J, the junction kept 3 bases outside the gene matches. This CDR3 is 14 amino acids long. This CDR3 is CASSSGLASNEQFF. CDR3 bases: TGTGCCAGCAGCTCGGGACTAGCGAGCAATGAGCAGTTCTTC.

This clone has ten or more counts. The chain links TRBV29-1 to TRBJ2-7; 9 bases line up with TRBD2. Germline V gene lookup returns CDR1 SQVTM and CDR2 ANQGSEA. The CDR3 length is 14 residues. The V gene end was trimmed by 6 bases and the J gene end by 2 bases; junction bases not matched to a gene: 8. The CDR3: CSVEIAGEAYEQYF. In DNA form, the CDR3 reads TGCAGCGTCGAGATAGCGGGAGAAGCCTACGAGCAGTACTTC.

This clone was found many times. V gene TRBV11-2 combines with J gene TRBJ2-1; 13 bases align to TRBD2. V dropped 5 bases and J dropped 4; count of bases not matched to a gene: 2. The CDR3 has 15 residues. Germline CDR1 and CDR2: SGHAT and FQNNGV. CDR3 in amino acids: CASSRTSGSYNEQFF. The CDR3, as DNA: TGTGCCAGCAGCCGGACTAGCGGGAGTTACAATGAGCAGTTCTTC.

At least ten counts were recorded for this clone. The J gene is TRBJ2-1, the V gene TRBV4-1; D gene unclear. Trimming pared 2 bases from V and 8 bases from J, leaving 10 bases between. The CDR3 sequence is 13 residues long. Germline V lookup: CDR1 MGHRA, CDR2 YSYEKL. The chain's CDR3 is CASSQSSVDEQFF. CDR3 coding DNA: TGCGCCAGCAGCCAAAGTTCGGTGGATGAGCAGTTCTTC.

This clone was seen at least ten times. The V gene is TRBV19, the J gene TRBJ1-2, with 10 bases fitting TRBD1. Looked up from germline, CDR1 is LNHDA and CDR2 is SQIVND (reference sequence). CDR3 length equals 15 residues. J gave up 3 bases and V 2 bases, and 3 bases lay outside the gene matches. CDR3: CASSILGTGDYGYTF. The DNA for the CDR3 is TGTGCCAGTAGTATACTGGGGACAGGGGACTATGGCTACACCTTC.

This clone came up many times. The genes are TRBV5-8 and TRBJ1-1; no definite D call. CDR1 SGHTS and CDR2 YDEGEE come from the germline V gene. The V and J ends lost 2 bases and 1 base respectively, with 24 bases between them. The CDR3 loop spans 19 amino acids. The CDR3 protein is CASSLKDQARRPENTEAFF. CDR3 nucleotide sequence: TGTGCCAGCAGCTTAAAAGACCAAGCCAGGAGGCCGGAGAACACTGAAGCTTTCTTT.

In its sample, this clone was seen many times. The CDR3 DNA sequence: TGCGCCAGAGGTTTTGTCCTGACAAACAGCGGGCTCTACGAGCAGTACTTC. Its protein is CARGFVLTNSGLYEQYF. The rearrangement links TRBV5-1 to TRBJ2-7, with a possible D match to TRBD2 (6 bases). There are 17 residues in the CDR3. With 8 bases removed from V and 3 bases from J, the gap between germline ends came to 27 bases. Per germline, CDR1 SGHRS and CDR2 YFSETQ.

This clone has ten or more counts. CDR3 region: CASSLNYEQFF. The DNA of the CDR3 is TGTGCCAGCAGCTTAAACTATGAGCAGTTCTTC. The J gene is TRBJ2-1, the V gene TRBV5-6; D not certain. V lost 2 bases, J lost 8 bases, and 5 bases lay in between. Germline V gene sequence: CDR1 SGHDT, CDR2 YYEEEE. The CDR3 loop spans 11 amino acids.

In this sample, this clone turned up many times. The V gene is TRBV7-2, the J gene TRBJ2-7, with TRBD1 matching 7 bases. The CDR3 spans 16 residues. Germline loops: CDR1 SGHTA, CDR2 FQGNSA. V was pared by 5 bases and J by 6 bases, with 16 bases of the junction left unmatched. The CDR3 DNA follows: TGTGCCAGCAGCCCACAGTTTAGAGGGGGCGCGGTCGAGCAGTACTTC. It specifies CASSPQFRGGAVEQYF.

In its sample, this clone was seen many times. The chain joins TRBV6-1 to TRBJ2-7, with 12 bases that match TRBD2. The germline CDR1 and CDR2 sequences are MNHNS and SASEGT. The CDR3 sequence is 13 residues long. The CDR3 region has the DNA TGTGGAATAGGACTAGCGGGATTCTACGAGCAGTACTTC. The encoded protein is CGIGLAGFYEQYF.

This clone was counted ten times or more. The V call is TRBV4-3, the J call TRBJ2-2; 11 bases map to TRBD2. Germline values: CDR1 LGHNA, CDR2 YSLEER. There are 19 residues in the CDR3. V shed 1 base and J 4 bases; nucleotides not matched to a gene: 11. The CDR3 nucleotides are TGCGCCAGCAGCCAAGTTTTCACTAGCGGGAGCAGCATCACCGGGGAGCTGTTTTTT. Translating it yields CASSQVFTSGSSITGELFF.

This clone was detected ten times or more. The chain joins TRBV2 to TRBJ1-5; 8 bases map to TRBD1. After removal of 4 bases from V and 9 bases from J, the junction contained 14 bases not matched to a gene. Germline CDR1 reads SNHLY; CDR2 reads FYNNEI. CDR3 length: 16 amino acids. The CDR3 coding sequence is TGTGCCAGCAGTGTGGGACAGGATGACCTTTCAGGGCCCCAGCATTTT. This codes for CASSVGQDDLSGPQHF.

There are a few counts of this clone. A read error may account for a junction end that differs from germline. The chain joins TRBV29-1 to TRBJ2-7; maybe TRBD1 (5 bases). Germline lookup yields CDR1 SQVTM and CDR2 ANQGSEA. This CDR3 spans 12 amino acids. CDR3: CSVDGQGYGQYF. CDR3 bases: TGCAGCGTTGATGGGCAGGGCTACGGGCAGTACTTC.

The sample holds many counts of this clone. The rearrangement uses TRBV11-2 and TRBJ2-7; the match to TRBD1 covers 9 bases. V lost 4 bases, J lost 2 bases, and 6 bases stayed unmatched. CDR3 length: 15 amino acids. Germline V lookup: CDR1 SGHAT, CDR2 FQNNGV. The CDR3 DNA is TGTGCCAGCAGCTCGTACAGGGGGCGAACCTACGAGCAGTACTTC. This codes for CASSSYRGRTYEQYF.

The chain carries TRBV6-6 and TRBJ2-7, with no clear D. The CDR3 is 16 residues long. Trimming stripped 5 bases from V and 1 base from J, with 18 bases between. Germline CDR1 reads MNHNY; CDR2 reads SVGAGI (reference sequence). CDR3 nucleotides: TGTGCCAGCAGTCCAGTCCCCAAGACACCTTCCTACGAGCAGTACTTC. Amino acid sequence: CASSPVPKTPSYEQYF.

In its sample, this clone was seen a few times. The chain employs TRBV9 and TRBJ2-1; TRBD2 matches at 7 bases. Germline V gives CDR1 SGDLS, CDR2 YYNGEE. V lost 2 bases and J lost 1; bases outside the gene matches: 3. The CDR3 consists of 15 residues. The chain's CDR3 is CASSVSGNSYNEQFF. The CDR3 DNA sequence: TGTGCCAGCAGCGTCAGCGGGAATTCCTACAATGAGCAGTTCTTC.